The entry that follows covers one TCR beta chain sequence. Its antigen specificity is not known. No much larger clone exists at a distance of one base, and base qualities are not known. This sample was included in a study of blood T cell repertoires in COVID-19 (dated by TCRdb to between 2020 and 2021). For the study in its entirety: Samples covering the acute and convalescent phases of COVID-19 were provided by collaborators in the United States, Italy and Spain. The dataset comprised deeply sampled blood TCRbeta repertoires from subjects exposed to, actively infected with, or recovered from COVID-19. Where available, HLA class I and class II types were obtained from metadata supplied by the sample provider rather than from assay-based typing. The repertoires were made available in a free public database intended to serve as a resource for research on the immune response to SARS-CoV-2. The samples were drawn from the first 160 participants of the ongoing ImmuneRACE study and from some 1,300 subjects provided by 6 global collaborators. The material from the prospective study consisted of cDNA or gDNA derived from T cells, B-cell-depleted T cells, or PBMCs. Nearly every sample came with metadata listing a de-identified subject ID, COVID-19 status, age in years and sex. General study outcomes and caveats: Clinical and demographic metadata were provided uncurated, with the amount varying by source and participant.

A second Seattle source provided samples from volunteer blood donors who had recovered from COVID-19. Collaborating institutions collected whole blood in K2EDTA tubes following their own protocols. For TCRbeta analysis, collaborators shipped samples as frozen whole blood, isolated PBMCs, or DNA extracted from either of those sample types. V is cut by 4 bases and J by 0 bases, and the space between the germline ends is 13 bases. From its cysteine to its phenylalanine, the CDR3 spans 15 amino acids. Here the CDR3 DNA is all that survives: 45 bases in frame from base 1. The germline V gene sets CDR1 to SGDLS and CDR2 to YYNGEE. TCRbeta CDR3 regions were amplified from genomic DNA by means of the immunoSEQ Assay, a bias-controlled multiplex PCR. On the study's bioinformatics: The number of nucleated cells in each sample was estimated by amplification of reference gene primers within the assay. Sequence reads were collapsed and filtered to measure the absolute abundance of every unique TCRbeta CDR3 rearrangement. For each sample, productive Simpson clonality was calculated as the square root of Simpson's diversity index over productive rearrangements. TCRdb mirrors the immuneACCESS table, restricted to in-frame sequences. Some clones are absent from its copies; in checked studies, under half trace to an unresolved V gene, and the reason for the others is unknown. V and J calls and clone size come straight from that table; D and trimming were deduced from the DNA. Across this sample there are about 220,000 clones, with 75% to 90% seen only once. Over 2% of the sample belongs to the ten largest clones.

The source material was peripheral blood. The receptor was isolated from a man aged 30 to 39 who had recovered from COVID-19. The sequence joins TRBV9 to TRBJ1-1, with a weak D call of TRBD1 (5 bases match). The CDR3 region has the sequence CASSPYRIVNTEAFF. The bases read TGTGCCAGCAGCCCGTACAGGATCGTGAACACTGAAGCTTTCTTT.